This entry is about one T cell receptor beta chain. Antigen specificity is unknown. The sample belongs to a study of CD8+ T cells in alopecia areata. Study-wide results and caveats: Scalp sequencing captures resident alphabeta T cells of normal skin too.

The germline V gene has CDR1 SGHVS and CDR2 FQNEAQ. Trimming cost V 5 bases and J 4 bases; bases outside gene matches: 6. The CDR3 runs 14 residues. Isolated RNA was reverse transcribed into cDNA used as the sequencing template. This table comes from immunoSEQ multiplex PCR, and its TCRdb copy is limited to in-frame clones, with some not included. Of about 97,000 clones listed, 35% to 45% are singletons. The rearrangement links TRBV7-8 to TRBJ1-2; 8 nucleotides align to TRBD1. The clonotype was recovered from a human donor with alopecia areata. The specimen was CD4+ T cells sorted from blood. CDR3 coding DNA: TGTGCCAGCAGCGCAACCACAGGGGGCTATGGCTACACCTTC. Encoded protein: CASSATTGGYGYTF.